This TCR beta chain was recovered during a study of CD8 T cells in ankylosing spondylitis. Study-wide results and limits: Characteristic, it appeared, of ankylosing spondylitis blood was a TCR beta motif of about eight highly homologous variants. Some motif variants were previously reported in reactive arthritis synovial fluid and blood.

There are many counts of this clonotype. Its antigen is not identified. Looked up from germline, CDR1 is SGHDT and CDR2 is YYEEEE. V lost 5 bases and J 2 bases, leaving 13 bases between the germline ends. This CDR3 has 14 amino acids. TCRdb processed the 5' RACE reads anew with MiXCR; each CDR3 protein has one entry. The sample shows around 160,000 distinct CDR3 sequences, more than 9% of them seen only once. Sequenced input: blood, either unsorted or a sorted T cell fraction (not recorded which). The chain links TRBV5-6 to TRBJ1-2; possible D gene TRBD1, 6 bases. This clonotype was sampled from a male donor with ankylosing spondylitis or in good health (not recorded which). In DNA, the CDR3 is TGTGCCAGCAGTCCTAGGACAGAGAACTATGGCTACACCTTC. Translating it yields CASSPRTENYGYTF.